One and the same sample provided the 13 T cell receptor beta chains below, sequenced in a study of T cells in Graves' hyperthyroidism and ophthalmopathy. RNA transcripts gave rise to amplified TCR beta CDR3 regions. First-round RT-PCR of the TCR CDR3 relied on the HTBI primer set. In TCRdb, the multiplex PCR reads were re-called with MiXCR into one record per CDR3 protein. This table holds 200,000 to 300,000 distinct CDR3 sequences, 24% found once. Source material: blood. The source of these receptors is a middle-aged woman with Graves' ophthalmopathy.

The chain combines TRBV19 with TRBJ1-5; D remains unclear. The CDR3 is 15 amino acids. V was pared by 5 bases and J by 5 bases, with 16 bases between. The germline V gene encodes CDR1 LNHDA and CDR2 SQIVND (reference sequence). The CDR3 spells CASSAQDRGHQPQHF. The CDR3 region has the DNA TGTGCCAGTAGTGCCCAGGATAGAGGACATCAGCCCCAGCATTTT.

The chain uses TRBV12-3 or TRBV12-4 and TRBJ2-7, with D hard to call. CDR3 size: 14 residues. The V gene lost 0 bases and the J gene lost 3 bases, with 9 bases spanning the gap. The CDR3 loop reads CASSLASSGYEQYF. In DNA, the CDR3 is TGTGCCAGCAGTTTAGCTTCATCGGGCTACGAGCAGTACTTC.

This clonotype was found many times. This chain uses TRBV24-1 with TRBJ1-5; D not certain. Trimming shortened V by 5 bases and J by 3 bases, and 10 bases separated the two germline ends. CDR1 and CDR2 from the germline V gene are KGHDR and SFDVKD. CDR3 length: 14 amino acids. CDR3 coding DNA: TGTGCCACCAGTGCGGGAGTTGCCAATCAGCCCCAGCATTTT. The encoded protein is CATSAGVANQPQHF.

This clonotype was counted many times. The CDR3 region has the DNA TGTGCCAGCGGCCCTGGATCTCAGCCCCAGCATTTT. This codes for CASGPGSQPQHF. This chain connects TRBV6-6 to TRBJ1-5, with D unresolved. CDR1 and CDR2 from the germline V gene are MNHNY and SVGAGI (reference sequence). The CDR3 covers 12 residues. Trimming removed 8 bases from V and 6 bases from J, with 11 bases in between.

The V and J genes are TRBV28 and TRBJ2-5; possibly TRBD2 for D (6 bases). Trimming shortened V by 6 bases and J by 0 bases, and 11 bases separated the two germline ends. The CDR3 length is 14 residues. Germline-derived CDR1 and CDR2 are MDHEN and SYDVKM. The CDR3 region has the DNA TGTGCCAGCAGGAGCTGGGGGGACCAAGAGACCCAGTACTTC. This gives the protein CASRSWGDQETQYF.

The chain's CDR3 is CASSGLAGRETQYF. The CDR3 nucleotides are TGTGCCAGCTCGGGACTAGCGGGACGAGAGACCCAGTACTTC. J is TRBJ2-5 and V is TRBV6-1, with 13 bases that match TRBD2. The CDR3 consists of 14 residues. With V trimmed by 8 bases and J by 4 bases, 4 bases remained unmatched. Germline V gene sequence: CDR1 MNHNS, CDR2 SASEGT.

This clonotype was seen ten or more times. The chain recombines TRBV6-1 with TRBJ2-7; possible D gene TRBD1, 5 bases. Deletions cut 4 bases from V and 6 bases from J, with 13 bases between. Germline CDR1 MNHNS, CDR2 SASEGT. The CDR3 is 13 amino acids. This CDR3 is CASSVQGQTEQYF. The CDR3 DNA reads TGTGCCAGCAGTGTTCAGGGCCAAACCGAGCAGTACTTC.

Ten or more counts support this clonotype. The chain links TRBV11-2 to TRBJ2-7; TRBD2 is a possible D gene (6 bases). The CDR3 extends over 15 amino acids. The germline gives CDR1 SGHAT, CDR2 FQNNGV. The ends were cut back, 5 bases at V and 0 bases at J, with 14 bases in the middle. CDR3 region: CASSPYGGNSYEQYF. CDR3 coding DNA: TGTGCCAGCAGCCCCTATGGGGGGAACTCCTACGAGCAGTACTTC.

As concerns this clonotype: Just one base apart from a much larger clone, this may be a read error. The chain joins TRBV19 to TRBJ2-4; D possibly uses TRBD1 or TRBD2 (5 bases each). The V end was cut by 6 bases, the J end by 8 bases, with 17 bases between. This CDR3 is 14 amino acids long. Germline V gene lookup returns CDR1 LNHDA and CDR2 SQIVND (reference sequence). The CDR3 nucleotides are TGTGCCAGTAGGTCCAGAGGGGTGTGGGACATTCAGTACTTC. This translates into CASRSRGVWDIQYF.

This chain links TRBV28 with TRBJ2-7, with 11 bases that match TRBD2. V shed 3 bases and J 5 bases; nucleotides not matched to a gene: 6. The V gene's germline CDR1 is MDHEN and CDR2 SYDVKM. This CDR3 has 15 residues. This CDR3 is CASSFLTSGSDEQYF. The DNA for the CDR3 is TGTGCCAGCAGTTTTCTCACTAGCGGGAGTGACGAGCAGTACTTC.

The genes are TRBV4-2 and TRBJ1-6, with TRBD1 as a possible D gene (5 bases). The germline V and J ends were trimmed by 0 bases and 8 bases, with 17 bases remaining between them. The CDR3 consists of 17 residues. CDR1 LGHNA and CDR2 YNFKEQ come from the germline V gene. The CDR3 bases are TGTGCCAGCAGCCAAGATTTCAGGGAATGGGGAGATTCACCCCTCCACTTT. Translating it yields CASSQDFREWGDSPLHF.

This clonotype was seen many times. The chain couples TRBV20-1 to TRBJ2-2; TRBD2 might be the D (6 bases). V lost 0 bases and J 7 bases, leaving 18 bases between the germline ends. Germline loops: CDR1 DFQATT, CDR2 SNEGSKA (reference sequence). The CDR3 length is 16 residues. CDR3 sequence reads: CSARDRLVDPIGELFF. The CDR3 coding sequence is TGCAGTGCTAGAGATCGACTAGTGGATCCGATCGGGGAGCTGTTTTTT.

Only a few counts were recorded for this clonotype. The chain couples TRBV20-1 to TRBJ1-2, with D possibly TRBD1 on 5 matching bases. The CDR3 runs to 14 residues. Per germline, CDR1 DFQATT and CDR2 SNEGSKA (reference sequence). The CDR3 DNA follows: TGCATTCCCAACCGGACACCCAATAACTATGGCTACACCTTC. Encoded protein: CIPNRTPNNYGYTF.